This TCR beta chain comes out of a study of shared clonotypes between healthy human individuals. Per the authors' pipeline: Sequence data from immunoSEQ were junction-only and lacked quality scores; consequently, filtering differed. Method: immunoSEQ multiplex PCR; TCRdb's copy keeps in-frame clones and lacks some. D and trimming were read from the DNA, whereas the V and J calls and clone size are those reported in that table. The sample shows some 510,000 clones, around 79% of them seen only once. CDR1 SGHKS and CDR2 YYEKEE come from the germline V gene (reference sequence). The CDR3 consists of 14 residues. V shed 3 bases, J shed 0 bases, and the junction held 3 bases outside the gene matches.

J is TRBJ2-7 and V is TRBV5-5, with 7 bases identical to TRBD1. The receptor was derived from a woman between 40 and 50 years old in good health. Some clones in this sample may be carry-over from other donors' samples. Sequenced: PBMCs. The DNA of the CDR3 is TGTGCCAGCAGCTACAGGGGACCCTCCTACGAGCAGTACTTC. It encodes CASSYRGPSYEQYF. Complete variable domain (other parts from reference TRBV5-5 and TRBJ2-7): DAGVTQSPTHLIKTRGQQVTLRCSPISGHKSVSWYQQVLGQGPQFIFQYYEKEERGRGNFPDRFSARQFPNYSSELNVNALLLGDSALYLCASSYRGPSYEQYFGPGTRLTVT.